These 32 T cell receptor beta chains were all obtained from the same sample, sequenced in a study of cytomegalovirus exposure and HLA in healthy donors. Vbeta (60) and Jbeta (13) primers were used in the PCR. Sequencing was performed with immunoSEQ multiplex PCR; in TCRdb, only in-frame clones are kept and a portion is missing. This sample has 120,000 or so clones, with roughly 15% found just once. The sequencing sample was made of PBMCs. Source of these receptors: a woman aged 18-35 years in good health and CMV-seronegative.

This clone was picked up a small number of times. The chain is built from TRBV30 and TRBJ2-5; 9 bases agree with TRBD1. The germline CDR1 and CDR2 sequences are GTSNPN and SVGIG (reference sequence). This CDR3 spans 15 amino acids. V trimming: 2 bases; J trimming: 3 bases; junction bases outside the gene matches: 7. CDR3 sequence (DNA): TGTGCCTGGAGTCGTTTGGGACAGGGAGAAGAGACCCAGTACTTC. Protein product: CAWSRLGQGEETQYF.

This clone showed up just a few times. This chain connects TRBV29-1 to TRBJ2-3, with D perhaps matching TRBD2 (6 bases). The CDR3 totals 14 residues. The V and J ends lost 6 bases and 3 bases respectively, with 16 bases between them. Germline-derived CDR1 and CDR2 are SQVTM and ANQGSEA. The CDR3 bases are TGCAGCGTCTACTTGCGGGGTTTTACAGATACGCAGTATTTT. Amino acid sequence: CSVYLRGFTDTQYF.

This clone was seen only a few times. This chain links TRBV15 with TRBJ2-7; weak D call: TRBD2 (5 bases). Germline-derived CDR1 and CDR2 are LNHNV and YYDKDF (reference sequence). This CDR3 contains 13 residues. V gave up 5 bases and J gave up 2 bases, with 10 bases separating them. The CDR3 DNA is TGTGCCACCAGCCCCCGGGGAGCCTACGAGCAGTACTTC. Amino acids: CATSPRGAYEQYF.

This clone was counted between two and nine times. The chain recombines TRBV30 with TRBJ1-2; tentative D call: TRBD1 (5 bases). The CDR3 sequence is 14 residues long. Germline CDR1 reads GTSNPN; CDR2 reads SVGIG (reference sequence). V shed 0 bases and J shed 8 bases, with 16 bases lying between them. In DNA form, the CDR3 reads TGTGCCTGGAGTGTATTTGGGGCAGCACAGGGCTACACCTTC. Residues: CAWSVFGAAQGYTF.

There are a few counts of this clone. The chain has TRBV30 and TRBJ1-1; tentatively, D is TRBD1 (6 bases). Germline V gene sequence: CDR1 GTSNPN, CDR2 SVGIG (reference sequence). This CDR3 spans 14 amino acids. Trimming stripped 2 bases from V and 6 bases from J, with 16 bases between. CDR3 DNA sequence: TGTGCCTGGAGTTCGGGCGAGGGGGTCCCTGAAGCTTTCTTT. Amino acids: CAWSSGEGVPEAFF.

The rearrangement links TRBV5-1 to TRBJ2-7; weak D call: TRBD2 (5 bases). Germline lookup yields CDR1 SGHRS and CDR2 YFSETQ. This CDR3 has 14 amino acids. The ends were cut back, 7 bases at V and 5 bases at J, with 19 bases in the middle. The CDR3 DNA is TGCGCCAGCCGACCACTCGGACGGCGGGACGAGCAGTACTTC. This codes for CASRPLGRRDEQYF.

This chain uses TRBV27 with TRBJ2-3; D is undetermined. Germline loops: CDR1 MNHEY, CDR2 SMNVEV (reference sequence). The CDR3 covers 17 residues. Trimming left V 5 bases short and J 1 base short, with 19 bases between. The CDR3, as DNA: TGTGCCAGCAGTCCCCTTATACAGAGCCTGGGCACAGATACGCAGTATTTT. It yields the protein CASSPLIQSLGTDTQYF.

This clone has just a few counts. The chain carries TRBV6-1 and TRBJ2-5; weak D call: TRBD1 (5 bases). Germline V gene sequence: CDR1 MNHNS, CDR2 SASEGT. The CDR3 spans 12 residues. V was trimmed by 6 bases and J by 5 bases, leaving 10 bases between them. CDR3 nucleotides: TGTGCCAGCAGGGACAATACTGAGACCCAGTACTTC. Protein product: CASRDNTETQYF.

This clone was seen only a few times. The chain carries TRBV4-2 and TRBJ1-1; D perhaps matches TRBD1 (5 bases). This CDR3 has 14 residues. Deletions cut 0 bases from V and 5 bases from J, with 10 bases between. Germline CDR1 reads LGHNA; CDR2 reads YNFKEQ. CDR3 coding DNA: TGTGCCAGCAGCCAAGAAGGGACTACAACTGAAGCTTTCTTT. Residues: CASSQEGTTTEAFF.

The rearrangement joins TRBV6-1 to TRBJ1-2; 7 nucleotides agree with TRBD1. Trimming cost V 4 bases and J 0 bases; bases outside gene matches: 5. Germline CDR1 is MNHNS and CDR2 is SASEGT. The CDR3 runs to 15 residues. Written as DNA, the CDR3 is TGTGCCAGCAGTGCGGCCGGGACAGCTAACTATGGCTACACCTTC. The encoded protein is CASSAAGTANYGYTF.

The V and J genes are TRBV6-6 and TRBJ1-4; 9 bases fit TRBD1. Germline V lookup: CDR1 MNHNY, CDR2 SVGAGI (reference sequence). Trimming took 5 bases from V and 4 from J; bases not matched to a gene: 2. The length of the CDR3 is 14 residues. CDR3 residues: CASSQTGGNEKLFF. The CDR3 coding sequence is TGTGCCAGCAGTCAGACAGGGGGTAATGAAAAACTGTTTTTT.

In its sample, this clone was seen a few times. In DNA, the CDR3 is TGTGCCATCTCTGGGGGTCGGGGGGGCACTGAAGCTTTCTTT. This sequence encodes CAISGGRGGTEAFF. The chain carries TRBV10-3 and TRBJ1-1; D might be TRBD1 (5 bases). This CDR3 is 14 amino acids long. The germline V and J ends were trimmed by 8 bases and 4 bases, with 17 bases remaining between them. Germline-derived CDR1 and CDR2 are ENHRY and SYGVKD.

This clone was counted only a few times. The rearrangement joins TRBV18 to TRBJ1-1; TRBD1 is a possible D gene (5 bases). This CDR3 spans 15 amino acids. Trimming removed 3 bases at V and 0 bases at J, with 11 bases between. The germline V gene has CDR1 KGHSH and CDR2 LQKENI. The CDR3 DNA reads as TGTGCCAGCTCACCCCGGGGGGAGCTGAACACTGAAGCTTTCTTT. Translation: CASSPRGELNTEAFF. The complete variable domain, with remaining parts taken from reference TRBV18 and TRBJ1-1, reads NAGVMQNPRHLVRRRGQEARLRCSPMKGHSHVYWYRQLPEEGLKFMVYLQKENIIDESGMPKERFSAEFPKEGPSILRIQQVVRGDSAAYFCASSPRGELNTEAFFGQGTRLTVV.

A remark on this clone: This specimen includes other DNA sequences encoding the same CDR3. The chain joins TRBV4-3 to TRBJ2-1; TRBD2 matches 7 bases. Germline values: CDR1 LGHNA, CDR2 YSLEER. CDR3 length equals 16 residues. Unmatched junction bases numbered 5, after V lost 0 bases and J lost 3 bases. In nucleotides, the CDR3 is TGCGCCAGCAGCCAAGATGGGGGGGGGAGCTACAATGAGCAGTTCTTC. The encoded protein is CASSQDGGGSYNEQFF.

This sequence joins TRBV7-6 and TRBJ2-1; D is undetermined. Germline values: CDR1 SGHVS, CDR2 FNYEAQ. Trimming pared 4 bases from V and 6 bases from J, leaving 13 bases between. This CDR3 spans 14 amino acids. For the CDR3, the DNA is TGTGCCAGCAGCTCTCCGAAAAGCCCCAATGAGCAGTTCTTC. Amino acid sequence: CASSSPKSPNEQFF. Full variable domain (rest looked up from reference TRBV7-6 and TRBJ2-1): GAGVSQSPRYKVTKRGQDVALRCDPISGHVSLYWYRQALGQGPEFLTYFNYEAQQDKSGLPNDRFSAERPEGSISTLTIQRTEQRDSAMYRCASSSPKSPNEQFFGPGTRLTVL.

The V and J genes are TRBV12-2 and TRBJ2-1; the table's D call of TRBD2 was not tested on the DNA. TRBV12-2 is flagged as a pseudogene. The CDR3 length is 16 residues. The CDR3 here is CASPRGLAGAGNEQFF. The CDR3 region has the DNA TGTGCAAGTCCCCGGGGACTAGCGGGTGCCGGCAATGAGCAGTTCTTC.

The rearrangement uses TRBV7-2 and TRBJ2-6; D may be TRBD1 (5 bases). The CDR3 sequence is 16 residues long. V gave up 5 bases and J gave up 2 bases, with 13 bases separating them. Germline values: CDR1 SGHTA, CDR2 FQGNSA. Here the CDR3 reads CASSLQVNAGANVLTF. CDR3 nucleotides: TGTGCCAGCAGCCTACAGGTGAACGCTGGGGCCAACGTCCTGACTTTC.

The chain has TRBV4-2 and TRBJ2-2; TRBD2 agrees at 12 bases. V lost 0 bases and J lost 0; bases outside the gene matches: 5. The CDR3 consists of 19 residues. Per germline, CDR1 LGHNA and CDR2 YNFKEQ. The CDR3 region is CASSQDLAGGRANTGELFF. The DNA for the CDR3 is TGTGCCAGCAGCCAAGATCTAGCGGGAGGGAGGGCGAACACCGGGGAGCTGTTTTTT.

This clone has only a few counts. The V and J genes are TRBV30 and TRBJ2-2; a weak D match, TRBD1 (6 bases). Germline V gives CDR1 GTSNPN, CDR2 SVGIG (reference sequence). This CDR3 is built from 14 residues. Trimming shortened V by 3 bases and J by 4 bases, and 12 bases separated the two germline ends. CDR3 nucleotide sequence: TGTGCCTGGAGCGGGACAAGGTCCACCGGGGAGCTGTTTTTT. Protein product: CAWSGTRSTGELFF.

This clone has ten or more counts. The chain carries TRBV21-1 and TRBJ1-1; the D call of TRBD1 is as the table states it, not checked on the DNA. TRBV21-1 corresponds to a pseudogene. The CDR3 extends over 13 amino acids. In DNA form, the CDR3 reads TGTGCCAGCAGCGGACACCCCGTGGCTGAAGCTTTCTTT. Translation: CASSGHPVAEAFF.

This clone showed up just a few times. The chain uses TRBV30 and TRBJ1-2; a possible D gene is TRBD1 (5 bases). Trimming shortened V by 1 base and J by 2 bases, and 17 bases separated the two germline ends. Germline loops: CDR1 GTSNPN, CDR2 SVGIG (reference sequence). CDR3 size: 16 residues. For the CDR3, the DNA is TGTGCCTGGAGTGCCTTTACGTTGGGGGGAAACTATGGCTACACCTTC. Encoded protein: CAWSAFTLGGNYGYTF.

This clone was seen more than once but under ten times. This chain uses TRBV7-8 with TRBJ1-5; TRBD1 aligns across 11 bases. Trimming removed 8 bases from V and 6 bases from J; junction bases left unmatched: 12. CDR3 length equals 16 residues. From germline, CDR1 is SGHVS and CDR2 FQNEAQ. In DNA, the CDR3 is TGTGCCAGCTCACAAGGGACAGGGGGTCTGGCTCAGCCCCAGCATTTT. The encoded protein is CASSQGTGGLAQPQHF.

This clone was counted a few times. The CDR3 reads CASSPGTGLSYNEQFF. The CDR3 nucleotides are TGTGCCAGCAGCCCCGGGACAGGGTTATCCTACAATGAGCAGTTCTTC. The chain joins TRBV28 to TRBJ2-1, with TRBD1 identical over 9 bases. V dropped 6 bases and J dropped 1; count of bases not matched to a gene: 7. Per the germline V gene, CDR1 is MDHEN and CDR2 is SYDVKM. The CDR3 length is 16 residues.

This sequence joins TRBV28 and TRBJ1-3, with a possible D match to TRBD1 (5 bases). The CDR3 contains 17 residues. Germline assignment: CDR1 MDHEN and CDR2 SYDVKM. Between the trimmed V and J ends, which lost 2 bases and 3 bases, there was a span of 17 bases. CDR3 in amino acids: CASSLGRAGVVGNTIYF. DNA of the CDR3: TGTGCCAGCAGTTTAGGACGGGCGGGGGTTGTTGGAAACACCATATATTTT.

The chain joins TRBV18 to TRBJ2-1; a possible D gene is TRBD2 (5 bases). The CDR3 is 16 amino acids. Germline values: CDR1 KGHSH, CDR2 LQKENI. V lost 1 base and J lost 2, with 12 bases in between. The CDR3 protein is CASSPQNLATYNEQFF. In nucleotides, the CDR3 is TGTGCCAGCTCACCACAGAACCTAGCAACCTACAATGAGCAGTTCTTC.

This clone turned up a few times. The V and J genes are TRBV5-5 and TRBJ1-1, with 10 nucleotides matching TRBD1. Trimming cost V 3 bases and J 1 base; bases outside gene matches: 6. Germline V lookup: CDR1 SGHKS, CDR2 YYEKEE (reference sequence). The CDR3 is 16 residues long. CDR3 coding DNA: TGTGCCAGCAGCTCTGGGACAGGGGCTCCGAACACTGAAGCTTTCTTT. Amino acids: CASSSGTGAPNTEAFF. The variable domain in full, completed from reference TRBV5-5 and TRBJ1-1, reads DAGVTQSPTHLIKTRGQQVTLRCSPISGHKSVSWYQQVLGQGPQFIFQYYEKEERGRGNFPDRFSARQFPNYSSELNVNALLLGDSALYLCASSSGTGAPNTEAFFGQGTRLTVV.

This clone showed up just a few times. The chain has TRBV19 and TRBJ2-7; 8 bases line up with TRBD1. V gave up 5 bases and J gave up 2 bases; unmatched junction bases: 8. The CDR3 spans 15 residues. Germline-derived CDR1 and CDR2 are LNHDA and SQIVND (reference sequence). As DNA, the CDR3 is TGTGCCAGTAGTGCCTCCGGGACAGGCACCTACGAGCAGTACTTC. Translated, it gives CASSASGTGTYEQYF.

The rearrangement links TRBV4-1 to TRBJ2-7; possibly TRBD1 for D (6 bases). The CDR3 totals 14 residues. Germline loops: CDR1 MGHRA, CDR2 YSYEKL. Trimming pared 4 bases from V and 9 bases from J, leaving 19 bases between. CDR3 sequence (DNA): TGCGCCAGCAGCCCTCAAGGGGACACTCCGGGGCAGTACTTC. Translation gives CASSPQGDTPGQYF.

This chain links TRBV27 with TRBJ2-7, with TRBD1 matching 7 bases. This CDR3 region has 13 residues. V shed 4 bases, J shed 7 bases, and the junction held 7 bases outside the gene matches. Germline lookup yields CDR1 MNHEY and CDR2 SMNVEV (reference sequence). The CDR3 sequence is CASSSTGVSEQYF. CDR3 coding DNA: TGTGCCAGCAGTTCAACAGGGGTTTCGGAGCAGTACTTC.

The CDR3 region has the DNA TGTGCCAGCATGGCGACGGGACTAGCGGTCCCGGGGGCCCAAGAGACCCAGTACTTC. This gives the protein CASMATGLAVPGAQETQYF. The genes are TRBV6-4 and TRBJ2-5, with 11 bases matching TRBD2. This CDR3 has 19 residues. The V and J ends lost 7 bases and 1 base, in that order; junction bases with no gene match: 17. Germline V gene lookup returns CDR1 MRHNA and CDR2 SNTAGT.

The V and J genes are TRBV13 and TRBJ2-5; D is possibly TRBD1 (6 bases). The germline CDR1 and CDR2 sequences are PRHDT and FYEKMQ (reference sequence). The V end was cut by 5 bases, the J end by 4 bases, with 17 bases between. The CDR3 covers 15 residues. The CDR3 protein is CASSPRVLGGETQYF. CDR3 nucleotides: TGTGCCAGCAGCCCCAGGGTTTTAGGGGGAGAGACCCAGTACTTC.

The V gene is TRBV6-5, the J gene TRBJ2-1, with D perhaps TRBD1 (6 bases). Germline CDR1 and CDR2: MNHEY and SVGAGI. The CDR3 has 15 amino acids. V was clipped by 4 bases and J by 3 bases, with 13 bases between them. CDR3 sequence reads: CASSSRQARYNEQFF. CDR3 DNA sequence: TGTGCCAGCAGTTCCAGACAGGCCCGCTACAATGAGCAGTTCTTC.